One T cell receptor (beta chain) is described in this entry. This sample is drawn from a study of blood T cell repertoires in COVID-19. Study at large: Acute-phase and convalescent COVID-19 samples originated in the United States, Italy and Spain. In each case, the material was cDNA or gDNA derived from T cells, B-cell-depleted T cells, or PBMCs.

The germline V gene encodes CDR1 MNHNS and CDR2 SASEGT. The V gene lost 2 bases and the J gene lost 11 bases, with 9 bases spanning the gap. CDR3 length equals 11 residues. Source study methods: Estimation of nucleated cell counts relied on the amplification of reference gene primers. Assay: immunoSEQ multiplex PCR; the TCRdb copy retains only in-frame clones and omits some. V and J calls and clone size are as listed in that table; D and trimming were resolved from the DNA. Of about 52,000 clones in the sample, approximately 83% were seen once. V is TRBV6-1 and J is TRBJ1-1; maybe TRBD1 (6 bases). Specimen: peripheral blood. This TCR was recovered from a man aged 65 to 79 with active COVID-19. The CDR3 DNA is TGTGCCAGCAGTGAACAGGGGAAGGCTTTCTTT. It yields the protein CASSEQGKAFF.